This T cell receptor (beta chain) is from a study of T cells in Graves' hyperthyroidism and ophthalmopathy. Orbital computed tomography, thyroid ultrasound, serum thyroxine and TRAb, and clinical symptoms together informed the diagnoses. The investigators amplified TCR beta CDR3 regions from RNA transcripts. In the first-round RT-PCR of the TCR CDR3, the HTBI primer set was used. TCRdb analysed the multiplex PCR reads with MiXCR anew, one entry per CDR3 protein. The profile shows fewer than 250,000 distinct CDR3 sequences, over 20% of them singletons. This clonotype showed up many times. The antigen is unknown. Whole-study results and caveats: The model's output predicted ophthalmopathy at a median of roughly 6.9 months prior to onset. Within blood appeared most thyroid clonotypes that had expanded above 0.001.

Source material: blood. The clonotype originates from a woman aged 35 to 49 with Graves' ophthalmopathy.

CDR3 DNA sequence: TGTGCCAGCAGCTTTGCCGGGACAGGGATCTACGAGCAGTACTTC. Translated, it gives CASSFAGTGIYEQYF. This rearrangement joins TRBV7-8 to TRBJ2-7; 9 bases agree with TRBD1. The ends lost 3 bases at V and 3 bases at J; junction bases unmatched: 6. The CDR3 totals 15 residues. Germline CDR1 reads SGHVS; CDR2 reads FQNEAQ. Supplemented by reference TRBV7-8 and TRBJ2-7, the full variable domain reads GAGVSQSPRYKVAKRGQDVALRCDPISGHVSLFWYQQALGQGPEFLTYFQNEAQLDKSGLPSDRFFAERPEGSVSTLKIQRTQQEDSAVYLCASSFAGTGIYEQYFGPGTRLTVT.